This T cell receptor (beta chain) was recorded in a study of CXCR3-negative and CXCR3-positive naive CD8 T cells. In preparing the TRB cDNA libraries, 5' RACE with UMI labels was used. From its re-call of the 5' RACE reads, TCRdb lists each CDR3 protein once, without DNA. The sample holds about 45,000 distinct CDR3 sequences. Per CD8+ T cell subset, triplicate sorts of fewer than 350,000 cells each were done. The length of the CDR3 is 13 residues. The germline V gene has CDR1 DFQATT and CDR2 SNEGSKA (reference sequence). The clonotype was recovered from a human donor in good health. Some clones in this sample may be carry-over from other donors' samples. The material sequenced was memory CD8+ T cells from blood. The chain uses TRBV20-1 and TRBJ2-7; the D call of TRBD1 rests on TCRdb alone, since no DNA is present to check it. The CDR3 sequence is CSASSGYSYEQYF.